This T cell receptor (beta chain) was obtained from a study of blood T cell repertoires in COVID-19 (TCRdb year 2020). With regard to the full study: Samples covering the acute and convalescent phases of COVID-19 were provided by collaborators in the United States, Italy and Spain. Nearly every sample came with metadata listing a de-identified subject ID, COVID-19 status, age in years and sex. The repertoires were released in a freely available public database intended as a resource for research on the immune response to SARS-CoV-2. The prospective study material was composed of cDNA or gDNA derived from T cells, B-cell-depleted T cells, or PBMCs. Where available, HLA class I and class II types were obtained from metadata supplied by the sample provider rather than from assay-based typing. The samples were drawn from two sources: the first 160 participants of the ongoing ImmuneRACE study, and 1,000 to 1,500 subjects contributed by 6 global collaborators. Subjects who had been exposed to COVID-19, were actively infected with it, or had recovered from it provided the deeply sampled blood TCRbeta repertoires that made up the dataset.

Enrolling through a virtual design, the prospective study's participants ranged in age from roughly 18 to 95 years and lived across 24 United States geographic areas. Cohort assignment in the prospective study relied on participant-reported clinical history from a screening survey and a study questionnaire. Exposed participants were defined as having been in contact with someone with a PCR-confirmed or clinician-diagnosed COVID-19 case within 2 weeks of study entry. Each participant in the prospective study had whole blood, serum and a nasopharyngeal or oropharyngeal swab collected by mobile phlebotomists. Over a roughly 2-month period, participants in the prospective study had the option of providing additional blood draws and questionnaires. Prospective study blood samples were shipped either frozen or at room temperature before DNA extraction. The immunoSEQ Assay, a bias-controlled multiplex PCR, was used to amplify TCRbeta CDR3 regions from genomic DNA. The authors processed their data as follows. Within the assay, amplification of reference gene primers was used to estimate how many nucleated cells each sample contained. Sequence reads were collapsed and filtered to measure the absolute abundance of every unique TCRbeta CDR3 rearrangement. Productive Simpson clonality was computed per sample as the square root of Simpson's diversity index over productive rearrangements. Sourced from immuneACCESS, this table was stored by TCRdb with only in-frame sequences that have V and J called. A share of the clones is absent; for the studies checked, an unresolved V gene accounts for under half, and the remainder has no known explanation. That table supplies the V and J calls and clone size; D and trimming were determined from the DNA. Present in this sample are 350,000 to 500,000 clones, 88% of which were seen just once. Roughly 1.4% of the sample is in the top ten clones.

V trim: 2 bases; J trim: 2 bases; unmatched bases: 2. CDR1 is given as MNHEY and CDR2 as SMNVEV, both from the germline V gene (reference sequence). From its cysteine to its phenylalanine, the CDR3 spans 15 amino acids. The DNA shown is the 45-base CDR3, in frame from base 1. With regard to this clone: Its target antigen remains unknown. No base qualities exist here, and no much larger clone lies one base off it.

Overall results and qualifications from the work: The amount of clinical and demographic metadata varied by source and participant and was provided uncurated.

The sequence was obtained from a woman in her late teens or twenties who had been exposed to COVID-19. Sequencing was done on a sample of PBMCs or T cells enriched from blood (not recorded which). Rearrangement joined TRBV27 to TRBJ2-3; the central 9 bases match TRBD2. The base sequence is TGTGCCAGCAGTTTAGCGGGGGGGTTCACAGATACGCAGTATTTT. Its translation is CASSLAGGFTDTQYF.